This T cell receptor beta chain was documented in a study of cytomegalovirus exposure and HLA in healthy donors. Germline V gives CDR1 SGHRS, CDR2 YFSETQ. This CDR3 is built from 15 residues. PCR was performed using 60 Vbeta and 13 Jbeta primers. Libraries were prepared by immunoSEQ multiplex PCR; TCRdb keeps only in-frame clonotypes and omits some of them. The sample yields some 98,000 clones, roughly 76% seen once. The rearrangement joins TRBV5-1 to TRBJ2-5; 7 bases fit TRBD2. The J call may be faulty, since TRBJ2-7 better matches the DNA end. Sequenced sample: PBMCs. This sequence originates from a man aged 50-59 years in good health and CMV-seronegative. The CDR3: CASSRNGGSSYEQYF. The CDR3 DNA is TGCGCCAGCAGCAGGAATGGCGGGAGCTCCTACGAGCAGTACTTC.